These T cell receptor beta chains were read from a single sample in a study of regulatory T cells in long-lasting Graves disease. TCRdb reanalysed the multiplex PCR reads using MiXCR and keeps one entry per CDR3 protein. In the table there are around 450,000 distinct CDR3 sequences, 15% to 20% of which are singletons. In addition, the sample was reused for a study of T cells in Graves' hyperthyroidism and ophthalmopathy.

Material: peripheral blood mononuclear cells (PBMCs), obtained at new diagnosis, from a patient treated with antithyroid drugs. The source of these receptors is a man aged 35 to 55 with Graves disease. CDR3s include the opening cysteine and the closing phenylalanine or tryptophan. A D gene is named only where the DNA matches it firmly. The size field is filled for only some rows; it gives once, few, many or a size class.

abundance,v_gene,d_gene,j_gene,CDR3aa,CDR3nt
-,TRBV5-1,TRBD1,TRBJ1-2,CASSPKTGRIYGYTF,TGCGCCAGCAGCCCCAAGACAGGGAGAATCTATGGCTACACCTTC
many,TRBV30,-,TRBJ2-7,CAWSQGTYEQYF,TGTGCCTGGAGTCAAGGGACCTACGAGCAGTACTTC
many,TRBV3-1,-,TRBJ2-1,CASSQVQGEQFF,TGTGCCAGCAGCCAAGTTCAGGGTGAGCAGTTCTTC
many,TRBV2,-,TRBJ2-2,CASSTSGSGNDTGELFF,TGTGCCAGCAGTACAAGTGGATCAGGGAACGACACCGGGGAGCTGTTTTTT
few,TRBV20-1,-,TRBJ1-1,CSARVWATEAFF,TGCAGTGCTAGAGTCTGGGCAACTGAAGCTTTCTTT
many,TRBV24-1,-,TRBJ1-5,CATRGLMRRNSNQPQHF,TGTGCCACCAGGGGATTGATGAGGCGGAATAGCAATCAGCCCCAGCATTTT
few,TRBV25-1,TRBD2,TRBJ2-4,CASSLVGTSAKNIQYF,TGTGCCAGCAGCTTAGTCGGGACTAGCGCCAAAAACATTCAGTACTTC
many,TRBV11-2,-,TRBJ1-1,CASSLEKVRTLITEAFF,TGTGCCAGCAGCTTAGAGAAGGTTCGGACTTTGATTACTGAAGCTTTCTTT
-,TRBV6-2/TRBV6-3,-,TRBJ1-6,CASSYRNHNSPLHF,TGTGCCAGCAGTTACAGGAATCATAATTCACCCCTCCACTTT
few,TRBV7-3,-,TRBJ2-1,CASSLSGFGEQFF,TGTGCCAGCAGCTTATCAGGATTTGGTGAGCAGTTCTTC
few,TRBV19,-,TRBJ2-5,CASSTAGMYQETQYF,TGTGCCAGTAGTACCGCCGGGATGTACCAAGAGACCCAGTACTTC
-,TRBV20-1,TRBD2,TRBJ2-3,CSAYPSGRAYESMGTDTQYF,TGCAGTGCTTACCCTAGCGGGAGGGCCTATGAGAGTATGGGCACAGATACGCAGTATTTT
-,TRBV7-9,TRBD1,TRBJ2-7,CASSWGQVHYEQYF,TGTGCCAGCAGCTGGGGACAGGTTCACTACGAGCAGTACTTC
many,TRBV11-2,TRBD1,TRBJ2-5,CASSAGTGGVQETQYF,TGTGCCAGCAGCGCGGGGACAGGCGGAGTCCAAGAGACCCAGTACTTC
many,TRBV20-1,-,TRBJ1-1,CSARSSEAQYMNTEAFF,TGCAGTGCTAGGTCCTCGGAGGCACAGTACATGAACACTGAAGCTTTCTTT
many,TRBV5-1,-,TRBJ2-7,CASSPGLGYEQYF,TGCGCCAGCAGCCCTGGTTTGGGTTACGAGCAGTACTTC
-,TRBV7-9,-,TRBJ1-4,CASSADGSNEKLFF,TGTGCCAGCAGCGCGGACGGCAGTAATGAAAAACTGTTTTTT
few,TRBV5-1,TRBD2,TRBJ2-3,CASRMAGGSDTQYF,TGCGCCAGCAGGATGGCGGGAGGGTCAGATACGCAGTATTTT
-,TRBV28,-,TRBJ1-5,CASNPRGVPSNQPQHF,TGTGCCAGCAATCCACGGGGAGTTCCTAGCAATCAGCCCCAGCATTTT
few,TRBV20-1,-,TRBJ2-1,CSASGGKGNEQFF,TGCAGTGCTAGTGGGGGCAAAGGCAATGAGCAGTTCTTC
many,TRBV18,-,TRBJ2-7,CASSPEERDYEQYF,TGTGCCAGCTCACCAGAGGAAAGGGATTACGAGCAGTACTTC
-,TRBV3-1,-,TRBJ2-1,CASSQRLVAYNEQFF,TGTGCCAGCAGCCAACGCCTAGTGGCCTACAATGAGCAGTTCTTC
-,TRBV19,TRBD1,TRBJ1-2,CASSIIGQGGYGYTF,TGTGCCAGTAGTATAATCGGACAGGGCGGTTATGGCTACACCTTC
-,TRBV28,-,TRBJ1-4,CASSQTGTSTLGEKLFF,TGTGCCAGCAGTCAGACCGGGACTTCCACCTTGGGTGAAAAACTGTTTTTT
many,TRBV7-2,-,TRBJ2-7,CASSLETSSYEQYF,TGTGCCAGCAGCTTAGAGACATCTTCCTACGAGCAGTACTTC
-,TRBV19,TRBD2,TRBJ2-7,CASSQLAGSSYEQYF,TGTGCCAGTAGCCAACTAGCGGGAAGCTCCTACGAGCAGTACTTC
few,TRBV6-1,-,TRBJ2-7,CASSAGGAGEQYF,TGTGCCAGCAGCGCTGGGGGGGCCGGGGAGCAGTACTTC
-,TRBV9,-,TRBJ2-1,CASSPRTAARDNEQFF,TGTGCCAGCAGCCCGCGGACTGCTGCCCGGGACAATGAGCAGTTCTTC
-,TRBV12-5,TRBD2,TRBJ2-1,CASVPGGFAFEQFF,TGTGCTAGTGTCCCGGGGGGATTTGCATTTGAGCAGTTCTTC
-,TRBV4-1,-,TRBJ2-7,CASSQERDLTYEQYF,TGCGCCAGCAGCCAAGAGCGGGACTTGACCTACGAGCAGTACTTC
many,TRBV27,TRBD1,TRBJ1-2,CASSLSGTGHYGYTF,TGTGCCAGCAGTTTATCCGGGACAGGGCACTATGGCTACACCTTC
many,TRBV30,TRBD1,TRBJ1-2,CAWSVRQGARPYGYTF,TGTGCCTGGAGTGTACGGCAGGGGGCTCGACCCTATGGCTACACCTTC
-,TRBV29-1,-,TRBJ2-7,CSVEWVIRLGEQYF,TGCAGCGTCGAATGGGTAATCCGTCTGGGAGAGCAGTACTTC
many,TRBV7-8,TRBD2,TRBJ2-3,CASSLAWTGRVPDTQYF,TGTGCCAGCAGCTTAGCGTGGACGGGGAGGGTCCCAGATACGCAGTATTTT
few,TRBV29-1,TRBD2,TRBJ2-3,CSGSGTTSTDTQYF,TGCAGCGGATCCGGGACTACTAGCACAGATACGCAGTATTTT
many,TRBV30,TRBD1,TRBJ2-5,CAWDETGVETQYF,TGTGCCTGGGACGAGACAGGGGTTGAGACCCAGTACTTC
once,TRBV12-3/TRBV12-4,-,TRBJ2-6,CASSSGAGRPGANVPTF,TGTGCCAGCAGTTCAGGAGCCGGTAGACCTGGGGCCAACGTCCCGACTTTC
-,TRBV19,TRBD1,TRBJ2-1,CASSAGTGENEQFF,TGTGCCAGTAGCGCCGGGACAGGGGAGAATGAGCAGTTCTTC